The 21 T cell receptor beta chains given below trace back to one sample, sequenced in a study of human T cells and chemical hapten exposure. From the RACE reads, TCRdb called clonotypes with MiXCR, one entry per CDR3 protein. The repertoire holds about 190,000 distinct CDR3 sequences, with approximately 26% as singletons. The time point here: patch test 3, about 24 weeks after DPC sensitization. Treatment noted: therapeutic diphenylcyclopropenone sensitization with weekly scalp DPC. The source material was whole blood, sampled in connection with sensitization to the hapten diphenylcyclopropenone (DPC). The receptors stem from a middle-aged woman with alopecia areata. Some clones in this sample may be carry-over from other donors' samples.

The rearrangement links TRBV12-3 or TRBV12-4 to TRBJ1-2; maybe TRBD1 (6 bases). The CDR3 consists of 13 residues. The V end was cut by 3 bases, the J end by 4 bases, with 9 bases between. The DNA of the CDR3 is TGTGCCAGCAGTTTCGCCAGGGGCTATGGCTACACCTTC. It yields the protein CASSFARGYGYTF.

V gene TRBV7-2 combines with J gene TRBJ2-7; D remains unclear. V gave up 5 bases and J gave up 6 bases, with 14 bases separating them. The germline CDR1 and CDR2 sequences are SGHTA and FQGNSA. The CDR3 is 13 residues long. In nucleotides, the CDR3 is TGTGCCAGCAGCCTCACACTCGTCGGCGAGCAGTACTTC. It codes for CASSLTLVGEQYF.

The chain employs TRBV27 and TRBJ2-5, with 9 bases identical to TRBD2. Germline assignment: CDR1 MNHEY and CDR2 SMNVEV (reference sequence). The CDR3 has 15 amino acids. V lost 6 bases and J lost 4; bases outside the gene matches: 9. Here the CDR3 DNA reads TGTGCCAGCAGCGAAATGATAGCGGGAGTAGAGACCCAGTACTTC. This sequence encodes CASSEMIAGVETQYF.

The rearrangement joins TRBV4-1 to TRBJ1-5; tentatively, D is TRBD1 (5 bases). The CDR3 contains 17 residues. Germline V gene sequence: CDR1 MGHRA, CDR2 YSYEKL. The V gene lost 2 bases and the J gene lost 0 bases, with 14 bases spanning the gap. The CDR3 DNA sequence: TGCGCCAGCAGCCAATTCCATACAGGCTATAGCAATCAGCCCCAGCATTTT. It is translated as CASSQFHTGYSNQPQHF.

This sequence joins TRBV11-2 and TRBJ2-7, with TRBD2 identical over 10 bases. With V trimmed by 5 bases and J by 0 bases, 13 bases remained unmatched. This CDR3 has 18 residues. The V gene's germline CDR1 is SGHAT and CDR2 FQNNGV. The CDR3 sequence is CASSPSRLAGALSYEQYF. CDR3 nucleotide sequence: TGTGCCAGCAGCCCAAGCCGGCTAGCGGGGGCTCTCTCCTACGAGCAGTACTTC.

This clonotype has a handful of counts. One end of the junction fails to match germline, which may point to a read error. J is TRBJ2-1 and V is TRBV20-1, with TRBD2 matching 9 bases. From germline, CDR1 is DFQATT and CDR2 SNEGSKA (reference sequence). The CDR3 covers 16 residues. In DNA form, the CDR3 reads TGCAGTGCTCCTGAACGAGGGACTAGCTCCGACAATGAGCAGTTCTTC. Its protein product is CSAPERGTSSDNEQFF.

The chain has TRBV10-3 and TRBJ2-5; D may be TRBD2 (6 bases). The germline gives CDR1 ENHRY, CDR2 SYGVKD. The CDR3 runs 13 residues. Between the trimmed V and J ends, which lost 5 bases and 9 bases, there was a span of 16 bases. This CDR3 is CAISPGEERAQYF. The CDR3 DNA reads TGTGCCATCAGTCCCGGGGAGGAAAGGGCCCAGTACTTC.

This chain links TRBV7-9 with TRBJ2-3; D is unresolved. CDR1 and CDR2 (germline): SEHNR, FQNEAQ (reference sequence). Trimming took 5 bases from V and 4 from J, leaving 10 bases between them. This CDR3 has 13 amino acids. The CDR3 DNA reads TGTGCCAGCAGCGTGACTCACCCAGATACGCAGTATTTT. Translation gives CASSVTHPDTQYF.

This clonotype showed up just a few times. Its ends do not fully match the called genes, so a read error is possible. The rearrangement links TRBV18 to TRBJ2-1; 8 bases are a match to TRBD1. Looked up from germline, CDR1 is KGHSH and CDR2 is LQKENI. CDR3 size: 15 residues. The CDR3 DNA follows: TGTGCCAGTTCACCGGGACAGGACTCCTACAATGAGCAGTTCTTC. Its translation: CASSPGQDSYNEQFF. The full variable domain, rest sourced from reference TRBV18 and TRBJ2-1, is NAGVMQNPRHLVRRRGQEARLRCSPMKGHSHVYWYRQLPEEGLKFMVYLQKENIIDESGMPKERFSAEFPKEGPSILRIQQVVRGDSAAYFCASSPGQDSYNEQFFGPGTRLTVL.

The V call is TRBV20-1, the J call TRBJ2-5; D is ambiguous. This CDR3 contains 14 residues. Germline V lookup: CDR1 DFQATT, CDR2 SNEGSKA (reference sequence). The ends were cut back, 5 bases at V and 2 bases at J, with 15 bases in the middle. CDR3 bases: TGCAGTGCTCTCACCTTTGAGAGGCAAGAGACCCAGTACTTC. This translates into CSALTFERQETQYF.

The chain joins TRBV28 to TRBJ2-7; D possibly uses TRBD1 or TRBD2 (5 bases each). The CDR3 covers 13 residues. V lost 2 bases and J lost 5, with 10 bases in between. Per the germline V gene, CDR1 is MDHEN and CDR2 is SYDVKM. This CDR3 reads CASSLGGLDEQYF. The CDR3 coding sequence is TGTGCCAGCAGTTTAGGGGGTTTGGACGAGCAGTACTTC.

This clonotype was counted only a few times. The genes are TRBV6-5 and TRBJ2-7, with D possibly called TRBD1 or TRBD2 (7 bases each). Between the trimmed V and J ends, which lost 6 bases and 7 bases, there was a span of 19 bases. CDR3 length: 14 residues. Germline V gene sequence: CDR1 MNHEY, CDR2 SVGAGI. This chain's CDR3 is CASRGGDSPREQYF. As DNA, the CDR3 is TGTGCCAGCAGGGGGGGGGACAGCCCCCGGGAGCAGTACTTC.

This clonotype was detected a few times. The chain uses TRBV6-1 and TRBJ2-3, with D possibly matching TRBD1 (5 bases). CDR3 size: 14 residues. V was clipped by 5 bases and J by 6 bases, with 15 bases between them. Looked up from germline, CDR1 is MNHNS and CDR2 is SASEGT. Written as DNA, the CDR3 is TGTGCCAGCAGTAGGGGCTACAGTTCTGATACGCAGTATTTT. Amino acids: CASSRGYSSDTQYF.

This clonotype was counted many times. This chain links TRBV6-5 with TRBJ1-6, with unresolved D. The germline V gene has CDR1 MNHEY and CDR2 SVGAGI. CDR3 length equals 14 residues. Trimming took 5 bases from V and 10 from J, leaving 15 bases between them. The CDR3 loop is CASSAGESQSPLHF. CDR3 nucleotide sequence: TGTGCCAGCAGTGCCGGGGAGAGCCAGTCACCCCTCCACTTT.

V usage is TRBV28 and J usage is TRBJ2-7; D is perhaps TRBD1 (8 bases). The CDR3 spans 14 residues. Germline assignment: CDR1 MDHEN and CDR2 SYDVKM. Trimming cost V 5 bases and J 2 bases, with 13 bases left between them. For the CDR3, the DNA is TGTGCCAGCAGTGGACAGGGAGGGGCCTACGAGCAGTACTTC. This gives the protein CASSGQGGAYEQYF.

The chain recombines TRBV4-1 with TRBJ2-7; D might be TRBD2 (7 bases). Trimming took off 2 bases at V and 3 bases at J, with 17 bases between the two ends. From germline, CDR1 is MGHRA and CDR2 YSYEKL. CDR3 length: 16 amino acids. The CDR3 region has the DNA TGCGCCAGCAGCCAATATGAGTTGGGGGGGCGCTACGAGCAGTACTTC. It encodes CASSQYELGGRYEQYF.

The V and J genes are TRBV2 and TRBJ2-3; 10 bases match TRBD2. Trimming removed 5 bases from V and 3 bases from J; junction bases left unmatched: 11. The germline V gene encodes CDR1 SNHLY and CDR2 FYNNEI. This CDR3 is built from 17 residues. The DNA for the CDR3 is TGTGCCAGCAGTAGAAGCGGGAGGGCCCTCGGGACAGATACGCAGTATTTT. Amino acids: CASSRSGRALGTDTQYF.

The rearrangement links TRBV28 to TRBJ2-3; D not resolved. The CDR3 sequence is 15 residues long. Germline loops: CDR1 MDHEN, CDR2 SYDVKM. The V and J ends lost 7 bases and 1 base respectively, with 15 bases between them. CDR3 coding DNA: TGTGCCAGCAAGTCGACCGGCGAAGGCACAGATACGCAGTATTTT. Residues: CASKSTGEGTDTQYF. The full variable domain, in which reference TRBV28 and TRBJ2-3 provide the parts outside the CDR3, is DVKVTQSSRYLVKRTGEKVFLECVQDMDHENMFWYRQDPGLGLRLIYFSYDVKMKEKGDIPEGYSVSREKKERFSLILESASTNQTSMYLCASKSTGEGTDTQYFGPGTRLTVL.

The chain carries TRBV6-5 and TRBJ2-7; D unresolved. Germline assignment: CDR1 MNHEY and CDR2 SVGAGI. CDR3 length: 16 amino acids. V lost 0 bases to trimming and J lost 2 bases, with 14 bases between them. In nucleotides, the CDR3 is TGTGCCAGCAGTTACTCGATATCCCCCGGCACCTACGAGCAGTACTTC. Its protein product is CASSYSISPGTYEQYF.

This clonotype occurred a few times. The rearrangement links TRBV6-6 to TRBJ2-7; a weak D match, TRBD1 (6 bases). Germline loops: CDR1 MNHNY, CDR2 SVGAGI (reference sequence). Trimming removed 2 bases at V and 6 bases at J, with 14 bases between. This CDR3 has 14 amino acids. The CDR3 loop reads CASSYRDIRSEQYF. In DNA, the CDR3 is TGTGCCAGCAGTTACCGGGACATAAGAAGCGAGCAGTACTTC.

V is TRBV2 and J is TRBJ2-7; no clear D gene. From germline, CDR1 is SNHLY and CDR2 FYNNEI. The length of the CDR3 is 14 residues. V shed 2 bases and J shed 6 bases, with 14 bases lying between them. CDR3 sequence reads: CASSERYGVGEQYF. The CDR3 DNA sequence: TGTGCCAGCAGTGAACGGTACGGTGTAGGCGAGCAGTACTTC.